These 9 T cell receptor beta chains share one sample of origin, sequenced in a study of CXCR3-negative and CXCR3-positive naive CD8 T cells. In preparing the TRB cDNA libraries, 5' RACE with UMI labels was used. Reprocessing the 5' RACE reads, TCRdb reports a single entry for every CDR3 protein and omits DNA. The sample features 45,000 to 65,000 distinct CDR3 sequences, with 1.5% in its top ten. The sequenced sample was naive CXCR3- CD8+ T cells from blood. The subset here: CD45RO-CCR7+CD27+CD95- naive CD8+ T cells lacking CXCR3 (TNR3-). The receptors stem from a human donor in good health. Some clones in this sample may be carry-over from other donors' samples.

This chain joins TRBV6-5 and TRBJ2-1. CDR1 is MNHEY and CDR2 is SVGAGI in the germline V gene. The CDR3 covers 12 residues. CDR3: CASSYTLNEQFF.

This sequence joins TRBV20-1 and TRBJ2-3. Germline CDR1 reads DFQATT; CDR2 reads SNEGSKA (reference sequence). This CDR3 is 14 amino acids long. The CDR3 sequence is CSARDLGGTDTQYF.

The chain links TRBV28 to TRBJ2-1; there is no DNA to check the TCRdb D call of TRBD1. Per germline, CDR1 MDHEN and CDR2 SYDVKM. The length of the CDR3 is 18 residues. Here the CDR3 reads CASSIPESLLSSYNEQFF.

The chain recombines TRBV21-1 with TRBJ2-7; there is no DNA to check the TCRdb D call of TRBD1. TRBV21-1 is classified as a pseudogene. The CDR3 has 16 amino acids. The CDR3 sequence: CASGAGNHSLPYEQYF.

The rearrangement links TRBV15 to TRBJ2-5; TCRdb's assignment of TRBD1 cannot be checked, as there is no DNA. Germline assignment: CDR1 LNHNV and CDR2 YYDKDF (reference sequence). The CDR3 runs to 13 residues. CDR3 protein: CATSRQGQETQYF.

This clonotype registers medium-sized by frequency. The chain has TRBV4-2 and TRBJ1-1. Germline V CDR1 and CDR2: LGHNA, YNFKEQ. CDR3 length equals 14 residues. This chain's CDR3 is CASSHGGPSTEAFF.

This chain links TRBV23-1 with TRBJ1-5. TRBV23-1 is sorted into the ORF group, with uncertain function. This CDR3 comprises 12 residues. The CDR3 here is CASSRVDQPQHF.

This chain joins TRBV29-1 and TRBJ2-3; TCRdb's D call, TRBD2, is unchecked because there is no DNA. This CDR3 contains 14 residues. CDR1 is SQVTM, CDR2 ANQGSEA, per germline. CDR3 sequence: CSVEGTSMPDTQYF.

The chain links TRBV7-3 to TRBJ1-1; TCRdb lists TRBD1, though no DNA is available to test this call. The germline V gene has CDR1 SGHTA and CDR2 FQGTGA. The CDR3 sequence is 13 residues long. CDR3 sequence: CASRPTGSTEAFF.